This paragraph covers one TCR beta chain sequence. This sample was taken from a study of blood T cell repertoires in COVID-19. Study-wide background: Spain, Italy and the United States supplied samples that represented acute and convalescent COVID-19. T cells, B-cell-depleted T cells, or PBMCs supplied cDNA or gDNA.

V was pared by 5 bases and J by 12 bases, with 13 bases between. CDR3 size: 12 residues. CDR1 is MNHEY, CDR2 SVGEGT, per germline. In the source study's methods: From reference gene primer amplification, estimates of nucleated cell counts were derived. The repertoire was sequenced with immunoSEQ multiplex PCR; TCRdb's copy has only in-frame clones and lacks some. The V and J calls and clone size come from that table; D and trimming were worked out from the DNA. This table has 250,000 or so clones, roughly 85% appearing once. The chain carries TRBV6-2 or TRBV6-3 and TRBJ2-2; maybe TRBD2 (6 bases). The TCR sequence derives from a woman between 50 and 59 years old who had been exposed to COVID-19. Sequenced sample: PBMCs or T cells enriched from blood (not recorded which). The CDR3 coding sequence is TGTGCCAGCAGTCCCTCTCGGACTAAGCTGTTTTTT. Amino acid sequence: CASSPSRTKLFF.